The entry below gives a single T cell receptor beta chain sequence along with its context. Its antigen is currently unknown. Donors in the study were healthy people who gave bone marrow. Although they were nominally healthy when sampled, donors likely had unrecorded immune exposures. A multiplex PCR was run with 60 Vbeta primers and 13 Jbeta primers. The repertoire was sequenced with immunoSEQ multiplex PCR; TCRdb's copy has only in-frame clones and lacks some. The sample includes 100,000 to 150,000 clones, roughly 70% of them seen just once. These data are taken from a study of cytomegalovirus exposure and HLA in healthy donors. The V gene lost 5 bases and the J gene lost 3 bases, with 6 bases spanning the gap. CDR3 length: 12 amino acids. Per the germline V gene, CDR1 is MDHEN and CDR2 is SYDVKM. Notes on the study in general: Presence/absence analyses supposed approximately even sequencing depth among donors. Published work reported that the classifier diagnosed cytomegalovirus status with high specificity and sensitivity.

V usage is TRBV28 and J usage is TRBJ2-3; maybe TRBD2 (6 bases). This TCR was sampled from a woman in her thirties or forties in good health and CMV-seronegative. The sequencing sample was made of PBMCs. CDR3 protein: CASSRGTDTQYF. The CDR3 DNA sequence: TGTGCCAGCAGTCGGGGGACAGATACGCAGTATTTT. Full variable domain (missing parts from reference TRBV28 and TRBJ2-3): DVKVTQSSRYLVKRTGEKVFLECVQDMDHENMFWYRQDPGLGLRLIYFSYDVKMKEKGDIPEGYSVSREKKERFSLILESASTNQTSMYLCASSRGTDTQYFGPGTRLTVL.